The present entry profiles one TCR beta chain with its context. Its antigen is undetermined. Germline CDR1 is SNHLY and CDR2 is FYNNEI. The CDR3 extends over 14 amino acids. Each donor had approximately 2.5 ml of blood drawn. This entry comes from a study of monozygotic twins with inflammatory bowel disease. Study-wide findings and caveats: Fewer clonotypes were shared with others by IBD patients than by healthy twins, especially with disease activity. The study found lower TCRbeta diversity (inverse Simpson) in IBD patients than in healthy co-twins.

The input for each TCR library was roughly 3,600 ng of total RNA. TCRdb reworked the 5' RACE reads into one entry per CDR3 protein, no DNA. The sample table sets out approximately 390,000 distinct CDR3 sequences. The sequenced sample consisted of blood. The source is a human donor with ulcerative colitis or Crohn's disease, or a healthy co-twin of an affected twin (not recorded which). The rearrangement joins TRBV2 to TRBJ2-1; TCRdb proposes TRBD2, but this gene call is untestable without DNA. CDR3 in amino acids: CASLWTAGNNEQFF.